The 7 T cell receptor beta chains in this list originate from one sample, sequenced in a study of T cells after posttransplantation cyclophosphamide (dated by TCRdb to about 2016). Libraries came from the immunoSEQ multiplex PCR assay. The clones in this table, taken by TCRdb from immuneACCESS, are in-frame only. Not every clone is retained; where verified, under half of the shortfall comes from an unresolved V gene, and the cause of the rest is unknown. This sample holds about 11,000 clones; approximately 86% were observed only once. The ten largest clones take up just over 15% of the sample. The treatment or condition label for this specimen denotes: high-dose cyclophosphamide on days +3 and +4 as single-agent GVHD prophylaxis. For conditioning, the PTCy patients got busulfan and fludarabine, then a related or unrelated marrow graft, followed by cyclophosphamide on days +3 and +4. The specimen comprised PBMCs, sampled roughly 62 months after allogeneic stem cell transplant with posttransplant cyclophosphamide. The receptors originated from a female patient in her forties or fifties who received an allogeneic stem cell transplant from a related donor, was CMV-positive, and had no GVHD. After a transplant, the donor of the graft may account for some T cells.

V and J are TRBV7-3 and TRBJ2-6; D remains unclear. Looked up from germline, CDR1 is SGHTA and CDR2 is FQGTGA. Trimming removed 3 bases from V and 0 bases from J, with 6 bases in between. The CDR3 consists of 15 residues. CDR3: CASSFRGSGANVLTF. CDR3 DNA: TGTGCCAGCAGCTTCCGAGGCTCTGGGGCCAACGTCCTGACTTTC.

The rearrangement uses TRBV9 and TRBJ2-1, with D hard to call. Trimming shortened V by 4 bases and J by 0 bases, and 11 bases separated the two germline ends. This CDR3 comprises 15 residues. The V gene's germline CDR1 is SGDLS and CDR2 YYNGEE. CDR3 sequence (DNA): TGTGCCAGCAGCCTTCCCGGTGTCTCCTACAATGAGCAGTTCTTC. Translated, it gives CASSLPGVSYNEQFF.

This rearrangement joins TRBV4-3 to TRBJ2-5; possibly TRBD1 for D (6 bases). V lost 1 base to trimming and J lost 7 bases, with 10 bases between them. Germline V CDR1 and CDR2: LGHNA, YSLEER. The CDR3 runs 13 residues. CDR3 loop: CASSQGRGTTQYF. The CDR3 bases are TGCGCCAGCAGCCAAGGCAGGGGAACGACCCAGTACTTC.

This rearrangement joins TRBV5-1 to TRBJ1-2, with 9 bases that match TRBD1. The CDR3 has 12 residues. The germline CDR1 and CDR2 sequences are SGHRS and YFSETQ. V shed 4 bases and J 12 bases; nucleotides not matched to a gene: 7. CDR3: CASSGGQGGHTF. CDR3 DNA: TGCGCCAGCAGCGGGGGACAGGGTGGGCACACCTTC.

The rearrangement links TRBV7-5 to TRBJ2-3; the D call of TRBD2 is as the table states it, not checked on the DNA. TRBV7-5 is a known pseudogene. This CDR3 spans 18 amino acids. CDR3 amino acids: CARSTELAGFISTDTQYF. CDR3 coding DNA: TGTGCCAGAAGTACGGAACTAGCGGGATTTATTAGCACAGATACGCAGTATTTT.

The J gene is TRBJ2-6, the V gene TRBV6-5; D unresolved. The germline V gene has CDR1 MNHEY and CDR2 SVGAGI. V was clipped by 2 bases and J by 2 bases, with 7 bases between them. The CDR3 is made up of 15 amino acids. The CDR3 region has the DNA TGTGCCAGCAGTTACCGGCGGACTGGGGCCAACGTCCTGACTTTC. It is translated as CASSYRRTGANVLTF.

The chain links TRBV5-1 to TRBJ2-1, with 14 bases lining up with TRBD2. Germline loops: CDR1 SGHRS, CDR2 YFSETQ. V lost 4 bases and J lost 3; bases outside the gene matches: 6. This CDR3 contains 17 residues. CDR3 DNA: TGCGCCAGCAGCAAAACGACTAGCGGGAGGGTCTACAATGAGCAGTTCTTC. Translating it yields CASSKTTSGRVYNEQFF. The full variable domain, in which reference TRBV5-1 and TRBJ2-1 provide the parts outside the CDR3, is KAGVTQTPRYLIKTRGQQVTLSCSPISGHRSVSWYQQTPGQGLQFLFEYFSETQRNKGNFPGRFSGRQFSNSRSEMNVSTLELGDSALYLCASSKTTSGRVYNEQFFGPGTRLTVL.